Each of the 3 T cell receptor beta chains below was sequenced from the same sample in a study of cytomegalovirus exposure and HLA in healthy donors. In the PCR, 60 Vbeta and 13 Jbeta primers were used. Measured with immunoSEQ multiplex PCR; TCRdb has only the in-frame clones, and not every one. The sample consists of 35,000 to 40,000 clones, around 69% of them appearing once. Specimen: PBMCs. All receptors derive from a man aged 30 to 39 in good health and CMV-seronegative.

The chain employs TRBV6-5 and TRBJ1-6, with 10 bases aligning to TRBD1. V dropped 5 bases and J dropped 7; count of bases not matched to a gene: 5. Germline CDR1 is MNHEY and CDR2 is SVGAGI. The CDR3 spans 15 residues. The CDR3 sequence is CASSTDRGQNSPLHF. CDR3 DNA sequence: TGTGCCAGCAGTACCGACAGGGGGCAAAATTCACCCCTCCACTTT.

The genes are TRBV29-1 and TRBJ2-2; TRBD2 might be the D (6 bases). The germline V gene encodes CDR1 SQVTM and CDR2 ANQGSEA. V shed 0 bases and J shed 5 bases, with 19 bases lying between them. The CDR3 has 17 residues. CDR3: CSVEDPRPAGDTGELFF. For the CDR3, the DNA is TGCAGCGTTGAAGATCCCCGTCCAGCGGGTGATACCGGGGAGCTGTTTTTT.

CDR3 amino acids: CAIDGTSGTDTQYF. For the CDR3, the DNA is TGTGCCATCGACGGGACTAGCGGCACAGATACGCAGTATTTT. The gene calls are TRBV10-3 and TRBJ2-3; TRBD2 agrees at 10 bases. CDR1 and CDR2 from the germline V gene are ENHRY and SYGVKD. The CDR3 has 14 amino acids. V lost 8 bases to trimming and J lost 1 base; unmatched junction nucleotides: 3.